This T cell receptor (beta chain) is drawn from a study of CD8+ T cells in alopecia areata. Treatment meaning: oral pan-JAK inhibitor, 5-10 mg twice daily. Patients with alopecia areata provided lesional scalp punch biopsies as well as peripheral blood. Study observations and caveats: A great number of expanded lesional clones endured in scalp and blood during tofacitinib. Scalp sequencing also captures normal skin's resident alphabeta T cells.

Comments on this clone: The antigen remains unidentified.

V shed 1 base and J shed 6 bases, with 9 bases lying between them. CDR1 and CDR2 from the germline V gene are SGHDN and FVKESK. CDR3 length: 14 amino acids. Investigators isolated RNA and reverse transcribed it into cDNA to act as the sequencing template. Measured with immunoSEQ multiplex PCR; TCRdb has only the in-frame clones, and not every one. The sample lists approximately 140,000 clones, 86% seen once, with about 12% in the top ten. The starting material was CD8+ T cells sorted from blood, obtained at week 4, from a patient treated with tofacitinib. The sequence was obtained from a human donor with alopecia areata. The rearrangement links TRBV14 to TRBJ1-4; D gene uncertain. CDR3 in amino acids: CASSQVPGYEKLFF. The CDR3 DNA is TGTGCCAGCAGCCAAGTTCCGGGGTATGAAAAACTGTTTTTT.